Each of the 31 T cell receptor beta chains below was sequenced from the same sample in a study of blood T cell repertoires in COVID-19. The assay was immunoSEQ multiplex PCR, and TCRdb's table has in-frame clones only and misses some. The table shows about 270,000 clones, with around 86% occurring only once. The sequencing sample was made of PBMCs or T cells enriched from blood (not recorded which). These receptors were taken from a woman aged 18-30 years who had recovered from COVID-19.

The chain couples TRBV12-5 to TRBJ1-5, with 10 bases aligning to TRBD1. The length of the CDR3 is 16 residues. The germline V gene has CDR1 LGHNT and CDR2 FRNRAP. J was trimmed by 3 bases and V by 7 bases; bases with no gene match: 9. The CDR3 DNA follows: TGTGCTAGTGCCGAGCCCGGGACAGGGGTCAATCAGCCCCAGCATTTT. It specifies CASAEPGTGVNQPQHF.

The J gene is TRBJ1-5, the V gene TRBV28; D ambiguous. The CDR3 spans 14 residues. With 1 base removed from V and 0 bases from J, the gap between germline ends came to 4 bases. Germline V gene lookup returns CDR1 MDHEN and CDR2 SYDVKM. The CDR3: CASSLSISNQPQHF. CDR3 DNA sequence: TGTGCCAGCAGTTTATCCATTAGCAATCAGCCCCAGCATTTT.

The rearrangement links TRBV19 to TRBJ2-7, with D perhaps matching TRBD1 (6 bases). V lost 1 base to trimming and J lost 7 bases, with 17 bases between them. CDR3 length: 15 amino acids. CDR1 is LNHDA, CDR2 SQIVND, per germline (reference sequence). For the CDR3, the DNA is TGTGCCAGTAGTATAGGGAGACAGGAGTCGGGTGAGCAGTACTTC. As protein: CASSIGRQESGEQYF.

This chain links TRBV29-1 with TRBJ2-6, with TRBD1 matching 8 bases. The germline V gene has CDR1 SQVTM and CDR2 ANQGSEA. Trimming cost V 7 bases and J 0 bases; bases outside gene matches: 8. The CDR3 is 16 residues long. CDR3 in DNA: TGCAGCGCTGGGGACAGGCGCGGCTCTGGGGCCAACGTCCTGACTTTC. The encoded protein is CSAGDRRGSGANVLTF.

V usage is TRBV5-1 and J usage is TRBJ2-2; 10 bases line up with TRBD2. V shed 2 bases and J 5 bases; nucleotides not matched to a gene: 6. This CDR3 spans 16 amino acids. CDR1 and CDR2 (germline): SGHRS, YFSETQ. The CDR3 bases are TGCGCCAGCAGCTTACCAACGGGACTAGCGACCGGGGAGCTGTTTTTT. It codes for CASSLPTGLATGELFF.

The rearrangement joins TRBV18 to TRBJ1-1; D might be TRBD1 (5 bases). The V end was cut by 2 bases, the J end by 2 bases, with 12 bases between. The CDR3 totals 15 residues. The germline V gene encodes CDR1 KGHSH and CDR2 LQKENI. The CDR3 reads CASSPTGGINTEAFF. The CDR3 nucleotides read TGTGCCAGCTCACCAACCGGGGGTATCAACACTGAAGCTTTCTTT.

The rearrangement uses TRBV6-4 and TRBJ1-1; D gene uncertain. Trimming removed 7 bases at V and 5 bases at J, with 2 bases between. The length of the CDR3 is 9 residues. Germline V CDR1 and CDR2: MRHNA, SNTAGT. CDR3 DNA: TGTGCCAGCACGACTGAAGCTTTCTTT. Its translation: CASTTEAFF.

CDR3 loop: CASSPSGGGTQYF. The CDR3 DNA follows: TGTGCCAGCAGCCCCAGCGGGGGGGGAACCCAGTACTTC. The J gene is TRBJ2-5, the V gene TRBV28; 10 positions match TRBD2. Unmatched junction bases numbered 6, after V lost 6 bases and J lost 8 bases. CDR3 length equals 13 residues. Germline V gives CDR1 MDHEN, CDR2 SYDVKM.

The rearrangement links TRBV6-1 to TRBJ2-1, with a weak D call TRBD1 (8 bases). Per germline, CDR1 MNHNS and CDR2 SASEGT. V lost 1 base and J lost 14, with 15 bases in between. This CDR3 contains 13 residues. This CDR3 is CASSEVRTGREFF. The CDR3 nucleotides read TGTGCCAGCAGTGAAGTTAGGACAGGGAGGGAGTTCTTC.

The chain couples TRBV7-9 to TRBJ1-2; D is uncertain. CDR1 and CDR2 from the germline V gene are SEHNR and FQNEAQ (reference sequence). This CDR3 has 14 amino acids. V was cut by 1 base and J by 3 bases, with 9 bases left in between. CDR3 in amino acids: CASSLVNQYYGYTF. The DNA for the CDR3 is TGTGCCAGCAGCTTAGTTAACCAGTACTATGGCTACACCTTC.

CDR3 region: CSVPDMGNTEAFF. As DNA, the CDR3 is TGCAGCGTTCCTGACATGGGGAACACTGAAGCTTTCTTT. The chain couples TRBV29-1 to TRBJ1-1, with D unresolved. The V and J ends lost 5 bases and 1 base respectively, with 11 bases between them. The V gene's germline CDR1 is SQVTM and CDR2 ANQGSEA. The CDR3 sequence is 13 residues long.

The CDR3 nucleotides read TGCAGTGCTAGTGCTGGCGGTGAAGAGACCCAGTACTTC. Its translation: CSASAGGEETQYF. The chain recombines TRBV20-1 with TRBJ2-5; D not resolved. This CDR3 is 13 amino acids long. From germline, CDR1 is DFQATT and CDR2 SNEGSKA (reference sequence). V lost 3 bases to trimming and J lost 3 bases, with 11 bases between them.

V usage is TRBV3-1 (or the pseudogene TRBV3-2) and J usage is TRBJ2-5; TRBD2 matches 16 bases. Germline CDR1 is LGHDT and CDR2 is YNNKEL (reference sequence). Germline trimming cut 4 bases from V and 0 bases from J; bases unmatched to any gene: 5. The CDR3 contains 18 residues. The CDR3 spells CASSPGLAGGFYQETQYF. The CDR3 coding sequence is TGTGCCAGCAGCCCGGGACTAGCGGGAGGGTTTTACCAAGAGACCCAGTACTTC.

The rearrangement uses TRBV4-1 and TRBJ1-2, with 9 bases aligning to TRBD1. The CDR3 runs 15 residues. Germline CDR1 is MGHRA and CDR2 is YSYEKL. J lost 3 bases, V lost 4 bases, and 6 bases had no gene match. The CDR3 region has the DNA TGCGCCAGCAGCCCCGGGACAGGGTCTTACTATGGCTACACCTTC. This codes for CASSPGTGSYYGYTF.

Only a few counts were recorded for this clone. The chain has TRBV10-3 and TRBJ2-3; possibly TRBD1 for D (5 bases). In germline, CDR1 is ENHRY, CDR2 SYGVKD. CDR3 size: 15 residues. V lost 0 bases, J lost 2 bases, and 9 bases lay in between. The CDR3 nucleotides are TGTGCCATCAGTGAGTCTGGACACATCACAGATACGCAGTATTTT. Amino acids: CAISESGHITDTQYF.

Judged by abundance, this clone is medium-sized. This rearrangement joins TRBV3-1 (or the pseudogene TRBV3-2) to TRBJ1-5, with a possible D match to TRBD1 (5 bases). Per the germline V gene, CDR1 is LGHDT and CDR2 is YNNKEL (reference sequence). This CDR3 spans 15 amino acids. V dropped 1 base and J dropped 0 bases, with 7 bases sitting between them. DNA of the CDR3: TGTGCCAGCAGCCAAGGGGGCATTAGCAATCAGCCCCAGCATTTT. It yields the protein CASSQGGISNQPQHF.

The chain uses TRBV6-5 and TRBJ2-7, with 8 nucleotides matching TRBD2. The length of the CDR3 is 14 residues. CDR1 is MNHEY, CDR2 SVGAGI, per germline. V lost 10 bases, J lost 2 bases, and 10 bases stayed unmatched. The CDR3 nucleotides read TGTGCCACCATAGACGGGACTAGACCCTACGAGCAGTACTTC. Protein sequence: CATIDGTRPYEQYF.

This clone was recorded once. CDR3 sequence (DNA): TGTGCCAGCAGTGAAGACTCGGGACTAGTCAGAGAGCAGTACTTC. Translating it yields CASSEDSGLVREQYF. The chain links TRBV6-1 to TRBJ2-7; 8 bases map to TRBD2. CDR3 length: 15 amino acids. J lost 7 bases, V lost 1 base, and 9 bases had no gene match. In germline, CDR1 is MNHNS, CDR2 SASEGT.

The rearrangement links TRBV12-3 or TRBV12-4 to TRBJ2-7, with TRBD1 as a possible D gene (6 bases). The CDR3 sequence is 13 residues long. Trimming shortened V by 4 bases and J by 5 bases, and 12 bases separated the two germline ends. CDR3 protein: CASSWTVPNEQYF. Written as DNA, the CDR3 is TGTGCCAGCAGTTGGACAGTCCCCAACGAGCAGTACTTC.

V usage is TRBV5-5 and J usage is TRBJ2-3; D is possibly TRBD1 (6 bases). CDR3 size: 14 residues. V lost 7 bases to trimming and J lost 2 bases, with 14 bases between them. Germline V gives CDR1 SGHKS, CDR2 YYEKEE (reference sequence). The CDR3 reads CASVPGTLTDTQYF. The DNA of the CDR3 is TGTGCCAGCGTTCCGGGGACACTCACAGATACGCAGTATTTT.

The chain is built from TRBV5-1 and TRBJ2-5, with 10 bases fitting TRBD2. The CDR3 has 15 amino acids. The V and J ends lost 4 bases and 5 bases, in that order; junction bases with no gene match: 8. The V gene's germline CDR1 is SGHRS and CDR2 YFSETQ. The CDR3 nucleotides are TGCGCCAGCAGCCCTGAGCGGGGGGGCCGGGAGACCCAGTACTTC. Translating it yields CASSPERGGRETQYF.

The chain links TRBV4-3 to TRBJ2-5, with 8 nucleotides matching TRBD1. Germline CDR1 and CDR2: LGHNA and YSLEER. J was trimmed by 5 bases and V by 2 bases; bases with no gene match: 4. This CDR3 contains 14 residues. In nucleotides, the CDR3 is TGCGCCAGCAGCCAACAGACAGGGGTCGAGACCCAGTACTTC. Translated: CASSQQTGVETQYF.

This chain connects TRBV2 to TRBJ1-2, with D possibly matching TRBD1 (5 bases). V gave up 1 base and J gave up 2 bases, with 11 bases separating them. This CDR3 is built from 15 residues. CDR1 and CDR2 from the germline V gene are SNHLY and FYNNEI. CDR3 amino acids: CASSEVGGGNYGYTF. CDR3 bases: TGTGCCAGCAGTGAAGTCGGGGGAGGAAACTATGGCTACACCTTC.

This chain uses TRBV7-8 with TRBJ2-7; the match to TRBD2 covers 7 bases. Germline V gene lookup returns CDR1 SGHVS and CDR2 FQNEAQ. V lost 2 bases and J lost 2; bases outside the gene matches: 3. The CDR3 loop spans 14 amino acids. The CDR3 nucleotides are TGTGCCAGCAGCTTATCGAGCGGGGCCTACGAGCAGTACTTC. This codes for CASSLSSGAYEQYF.

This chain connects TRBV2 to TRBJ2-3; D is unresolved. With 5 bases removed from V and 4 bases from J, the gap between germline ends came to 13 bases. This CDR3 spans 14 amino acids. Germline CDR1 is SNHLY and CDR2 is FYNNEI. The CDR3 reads CASSKEAVSDTQYF. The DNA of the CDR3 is TGTGCCAGCAGTAAAGAAGCTGTGTCAGATACGCAGTATTTT.

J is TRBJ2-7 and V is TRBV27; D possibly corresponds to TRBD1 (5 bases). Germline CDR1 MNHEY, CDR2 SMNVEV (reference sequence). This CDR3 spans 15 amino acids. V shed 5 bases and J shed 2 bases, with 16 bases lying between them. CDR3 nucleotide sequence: TGTGCCAGCAGTCCCCAACGTGGCAGGGCCTACGAGCAGTACTTC. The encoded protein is CASSPQRGRAYEQYF.

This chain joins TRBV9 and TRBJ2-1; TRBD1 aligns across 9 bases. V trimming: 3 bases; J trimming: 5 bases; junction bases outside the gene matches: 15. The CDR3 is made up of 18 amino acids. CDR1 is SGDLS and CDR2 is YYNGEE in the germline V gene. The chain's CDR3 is CASSDDWDRAGLNNEQFF. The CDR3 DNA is TGTGCCAGCAGCGACGATTGGGACAGGGCAGGGCTAAACAATGAGCAGTTCTTC.

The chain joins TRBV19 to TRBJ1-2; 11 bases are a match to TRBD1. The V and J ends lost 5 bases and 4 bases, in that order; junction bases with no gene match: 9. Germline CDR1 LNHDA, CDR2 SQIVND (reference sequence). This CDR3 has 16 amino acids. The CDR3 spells CASSGDRGYRFYGYTF. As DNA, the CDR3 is TGTGCCAGTAGTGGGGACAGGGGGTATCGTTTCTATGGCTACACCTTC.

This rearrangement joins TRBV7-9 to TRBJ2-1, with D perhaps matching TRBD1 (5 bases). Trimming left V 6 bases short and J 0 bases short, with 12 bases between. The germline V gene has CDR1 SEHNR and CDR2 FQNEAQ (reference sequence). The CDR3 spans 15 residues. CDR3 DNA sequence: TGTGCCAGCAGTCCGACAGAGCGCTCCTACAATGAGCAGTTCTTC. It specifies CASSPTERSYNEQFF.

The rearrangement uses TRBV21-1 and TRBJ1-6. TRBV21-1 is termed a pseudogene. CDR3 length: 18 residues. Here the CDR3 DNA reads TGTGCCAGCAGCAAAGCGTCGGGGGGGTGCTCCTATAATTCACCCCTCCACTTT. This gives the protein CASSKASGGCSYNSPLHF.

The CDR3 nucleotides read TGTGCCAGCAGCTCTGACAGGGGGGGAAATGAGCAGTTCTTC. It specifies CASSSDRGGNEQFF. The chain is built from TRBV5-4 and TRBJ2-1; TRBD1 aligns across 9 bases. Trimming at V came to 3 bases and at J to 7 bases, leaving 5 bases not matched to a gene. The germline V gene encodes CDR1 SGHNT and CDR2 YYREEE (reference sequence). The CDR3 runs to 14 residues.